A selection of T cell receptor beta chains follows, all from one sample in a study of Graves' ophthalmopathy and Graves' hyperthyroidism. One entry per CDR3 protein, called by TCRdb with MiXCR from the multiplex PCR reads. Among 450,000 or so distinct CDR3 sequences listed, 13% to 15% were seen once. Sequencing was carried out using blood. The source of these receptors is a woman aged 25 to 39 with Graves' ophthalmopathy. The CDR3 runs from the conserved cysteine through the conserved F or W. The D gene is left open where the match is weak.

CDR3aa	j_gene	d_gene	v_gene
CSVEPLTGNEQYF	TRBJ2-7	NA	TRBV29-1
CASSPPGLAGEETQYF	TRBJ2-5	TRBD2	TRBV7-9
CASSESQGLDTIYF	TRBJ1-3	NA	TRBV10-2
CASSIVAGRYNEQFF	TRBJ2-1	NA	TRBV19
CASSPREWQGYTF	TRBJ1-2	NA	TRBV6-1
CASSRGTSGLKLPDEQYF	TRBJ2-7	TRBD2	TRBV6-2/TRBV6-3
CASSSLCVGRETQYF	TRBJ2-5	NA	TRBV6-7
CASSEVGRGKYGYTF	TRBJ1-2	TRBD1	TRBV6-1
CASSFTGGVTEAFF	TRBJ1-1	TRBD1	TRBV12-3/TRBV12-4
CASSLVPGGGNYGYTF	TRBJ1-2	TRBD1	TRBV5-1
CASSFGLAGADFPVGEQYF	TRBJ2-7	TRBD2	TRBV5-1
CASSRGRGSGTYEQYF	TRBJ2-7	NA	TRBV2
CSAKSWTVNTGELFF	TRBJ2-2	NA	TRBV20-1